Presented here are 21 T cell receptor beta chains from one specimen sequenced in a study of T cell repertoires in cytomegalovirus infection. TCRdb reprocessed the reads via MiXCR and lists one record per CDR3 protein. This table holds over 40,000 distinct CDR3 sequences, under 20% found once. No antigen has been identified for these receptors. This sample comprised CD8+ T cells from cultured PBMCs, obtained from culture after CMV antigen stimulation. These receptors all stem from a human donor in good health (CMV status not recorded). Some clones in this sample may be carry-over from other donors' samples.

This clonotype has more than one count but fewer than ten. The chain joins TRBV9 to TRBJ2-3; D not certain. V was clipped by 4 bases and J by 0 bases, with 12 bases between them. This CDR3 has 15 amino acids. Germline V CDR1 and CDR2: SGDLS, YYNGEE. Written as DNA, the CDR3 is TGTGCCAGCAGCTCCCGACGGTCCAGCACAGATACGCAGTATTTT. Its protein is CASSSRRSSTDTQYF.

In this sample, this clonotype turned up many times. The V and J genes are TRBV27 and TRBJ1-2; D unresolved. There are 14 residues in the CDR3. CDR1 MNHEY and CDR2 SMNVEV come from the germline V gene (reference sequence). With 0 bases removed from V and 8 bases from J, the gap between germline ends came to 13 bases. The CDR3 DNA follows: TGTGCCAGCAGTTTATCAACCCTTACGGGGGGCTACACCTTC. Amino acids: CASSLSTLTGGYTF.

This clonotype was observed at least ten times. The chain employs TRBV27 and TRBJ2-1, with 13 bases fitting TRBD2. Germline CDR1 reads MNHEY; CDR2 reads SMNVEV (reference sequence). After removal of 7 bases from V and 4 bases from J, the junction contained 4 bases not matched to a gene. This CDR3 is built from 15 residues. The CDR3 is CASNSLAGGYNEQFF. The CDR3 DNA follows: TGTGCCAGCAACTCACTAGCGGGAGGGTACAATGAGCAGTTCTTC.

This clonotype was found many times. The chain has TRBV20-1 and TRBJ1-1, with a possible D match to TRBD1 (5 bases). This CDR3 region has 14 residues. Germline assignment: CDR1 DFQATT and CDR2 SNEGSKA (reference sequence). V lost 2 bases, J lost 0 bases, and 10 bases lay in between. The CDR3 reads CSARPGQLNTEAFF. The CDR3 nucleotides read TGCAGTGCTAGACCTGGACAACTGAACACTGAAGCTTTCTTT.

This clonotype has a count of ten or more. J is TRBJ1-2 and V is TRBV7-9; D possibly corresponds to TRBD1 (6 bases). Germline lookup yields CDR1 SEHNR and CDR2 FQNEAQ (reference sequence). The CDR3 has 13 residues. V was pared by 3 bases and J by 6 bases, with 11 bases between. In DNA, the CDR3 is TGTGCCAGCAGCTTTCGACAGGAGGATGGCTACACCTTC. It is translated as CASSFRQEDGYTF.

This clonotype occurred many times. The rearrangement links TRBV9 to TRBJ1-2; TRBD1 might be the D (6 bases). Germline CDR1 SGDLS, CDR2 YYNGEE. Between the trimmed V and J ends, which lost 3 bases and 4 bases, there was a span of 16 bases. CDR3 length equals 15 residues. The chain's CDR3 is CASSANQQGPYGYTF. The CDR3 nucleotides read TGTGCCAGCAGCGCCAACCAACAGGGCCCCTATGGCTACACCTTC.

This clonotype was found many times. This sequence joins TRBV19 and TRBJ1-1, with D uncertain. Germline V gives CDR1 LNHDA, CDR2 SQIVND (reference sequence). The V end was cut by 8 bases, the J end by 1 base, with 11 bases between. The CDR3 extends over 13 amino acids. CDR3 in amino acids: CASGSQTNTEAFF. CDR3 sequence (DNA): TGTGCCAGTGGGAGTCAGACGAACACTGAAGCTTTCTTT.

This clonotype was seen many times. The V gene is TRBV7-9, the J gene TRBJ2-3, with 11 bases matching TRBD2. V lost 5 bases, J lost 3 bases, and 7 bases stayed unmatched. Germline V gene lookup returns CDR1 SEHNR and CDR2 FQNEAQ (reference sequence). CDR3 size: 16 residues. CDR3 residues: CASSQGLAETTDTQYF. The CDR3 DNA reads as TGTGCCAGCAGCCAGGGACTAGCGGAGACTACAGATACGCAGTATTTT.

Remarks on this clonotype: A much larger clone sits a single nucleotide away, making a read error possible. The chain employs TRBV19 and TRBJ1-5; D might be TRBD1 (6 bases). The V gene's germline CDR1 is LNHDA and CDR2 SQIVND (reference sequence). The CDR3 covers 13 residues. CDR3 protein: CASSLGGWQHQHF. CDR3 nucleotides: TGTGCCAGTAGTCTTGGGGGCTGGCAGCACCAGCATTTT.

This CDR3 reads CASGTTDSYEQYF. In nucleotides, the CDR3 is TGTGCCAGCGGGACTACGGACAGTTACGAGCAGTACTTC. J is TRBJ2-7 and V is TRBV2; D perhaps matches TRBD2 (7 bases). CDR1 is SNHLY and CDR2 is FYNNEI in the germline V gene. V lost 8 bases to trimming and J lost 4 bases, with 15 bases between them. CDR3 length: 13 residues.

This clonotype was counted ten times or more. This chain connects TRBV28 to TRBJ2-7, with 10 bases that match TRBD2. V shed 4 bases and J 1 base; nucleotides not matched to a gene: 4. The V gene's germline CDR1 is MDHEN and CDR2 SYDVKM. This CDR3 is 15 amino acids long. The chain's CDR3 is CASSSGLAVSYEQYF. The CDR3 nucleotides are TGTGCCAGCAGTTCCGGACTAGCGGTTTCCTACGAGCAGTACTTC.

The chain recombines TRBV30 with TRBJ1-4; 7 bases line up with TRBD1. V lost 4 bases, J lost 8 bases, and 7 bases stayed unmatched. CDR3 length equals 13 residues. The germline V gene has CDR1 GTSNPN and CDR2 SVGIG (reference sequence). CDR3 DNA: TGTGCCTGGAACAGGGGATTCATGGAAAAACTGTTTTTT. Translating gives CAWNRGFMEKLFF.

CDR3 in amino acids: CSARDRTGSSYEQYF. As DNA, the CDR3 is TGCAGTGCTAGAGATCGAACAGGGTCCTCCTACGAGCAGTACTTC. The chain uses TRBV20-1 and TRBJ2-7, with D possibly TRBD1 on 6 matching bases. The CDR3 extends over 15 amino acids. V was clipped by 0 bases and J by 0 bases, with 12 bases between them. Germline assignment: CDR1 DFQATT and CDR2 SNEGSKA (reference sequence).

V usage is TRBV25-1 and J usage is TRBJ1-1; tentatively, D is TRBD1 (5 bases). Germline loops: CDR1 MGHDK, CDR2 SYGVNS. The germline V and J ends were trimmed by 3 bases and 1 base, with 9 bases remaining between them. The CDR3 loop spans 14 amino acids. CDR3 sequence reads: CASSEQGANTEAFF. CDR3 nucleotide sequence: TGTGCCAGCAGTGAGCAGGGTGCGAACACTGAAGCTTTCTTT.

This clonotype was seen repeatedly, ten times or more. The rearrangement uses TRBV2 and TRBJ1-2; the match to TRBD1 covers 9 bases. The length of the CDR3 is 15 residues. Trimming cost V 6 bases and J 8 bases; bases outside gene matches: 13. The germline gives CDR1 SNHLY, CDR2 FYNNEI. This chain's CDR3 is CASRIPGQGSNGYTF. The CDR3, as DNA: TGTGCCAGCAGAATCCCGGGACAGGGAAGTAACGGCTACACCTTC.

This clonotype was seen at least ten times. The chain uses TRBV28 and TRBJ1-1; tentative D call: TRBD1 (6 bases). V dropped 0 bases and J dropped 2 bases, with 16 bases sitting between them. The CDR3 spans 17 residues. CDR1 and CDR2 (germline): MDHEN, SYDVKM. The chain's CDR3 is CASSLWSGGGSNTEAFF. The CDR3 DNA is TGTGCCAGCAGTTTATGGTCCGGGGGCGGAAGCAACACTGAAGCTTTCTTT.

The gene calls are TRBV12-3 or TRBV12-4 and TRBJ2-7, with D maybe TRBD1 (5 bases). V gave up 5 bases and J gave up 7 bases, with 12 bases separating them. CDR3 length equals 12 residues. CDR3 sequence: CASSLQGNEQYF. CDR3 in DNA: TGTGCCAGCAGTCTTCAGGGTAATGAGCAGTACTTC.

This clonotype came up many times. The J gene is TRBJ1-2, the V gene TRBV7-9; D is unresolved. The CDR3 totals 12 residues. Per the germline V gene, CDR1 is SEHNR and CDR2 is FQNEAQ (reference sequence). V was trimmed by 5 bases and J by 5 bases, leaving 9 bases between them. The CDR3 sequence is CASSLTNYGYTF. CDR3 sequence (DNA): TGTGCCAGCAGCCTGACAAATTATGGCTACACCTTC.

This clonotype was detected a few times. J is TRBJ2-7 and V is TRBV19; D tentatively fits TRBD1 or TRBD2 (5 bases each). Trimming took off 8 bases at V and 6 bases at J, with 17 bases between the two ends. Germline CDR1 and CDR2: LNHDA and SQIVND (reference sequence). The CDR3 totals 13 residues. The CDR3 is CASAAGQGREQYF. CDR3 in DNA: TGTGCCAGTGCCGCGGGCCAGGGCCGCGAGCAGTACTTC.

This chain links TRBV7-9 with TRBJ2-7; D is perhaps TRBD1 or TRBD2 (5 bases each). V was clipped by 4 bases and J by 4 bases, with 5 bases between them. The CDR3 is 11 residues long. Germline V gene lookup returns CDR1 SEHNR and CDR2 FQNEAQ (reference sequence). The CDR3 nucleotides are TGTGCCAGCAGCTGGGGGTACGAGCAGTACTTC. Its protein product is CASSWGYEQYF.

The rearrangement joins TRBV13 to TRBJ1-1, with TRBD1 identical over 11 bases. The CDR3 is made up of 14 amino acids. V trimming: 3 bases; J trimming: 7 bases; junction bases outside the gene matches: 4. The germline CDR1 and CDR2 sequences are PRHDT and FYEKMQ (reference sequence). CDR3 loop: CASSFGTGGFEAFF. The CDR3 DNA sequence: TGTGCCAGCAGCTTTGGGACAGGGGGGTTTGAAGCTTTCTTT.